This TCR beta chain was observed in a study of T cells in Graves' hyperthyroidism and ophthalmopathy. It was RNA transcripts that yielded the amplified TCR beta CDR3 regions. The HTBI primer set served for first-round RT-PCR of the TCR CDR3. TCRdb reanalysed the multiplex PCR reads using MiXCR and keeps one entry per CDR3 protein. The table shows 600,000 to 900,000 distinct CDR3 sequences, with 15% to 20% occurring only once. The patients, who ranged from 18 to 65 in age, presented with newly diagnosed hyperthyroidism lasting under 2 months. Investigators excluded patients with uncontrolled infection, other autoimmune disease, pregnancy or lactation. Study-level findings and limits: The model identified upcoming ophthalmopathy a median approximately 6.4 months ahead of onset.

Per germline, CDR1 MDHEN and CDR2 SYDVKM. V was pared by 8 bases and J by 6 bases, with 21 bases between. CDR3 length: 15 residues. Comments on this clonotype: Its antigen is not known. A much larger clone lies a single base off, so this may be a read error. A read error is likely, as this CDR3 ends without the conserved phenylalanine or tryptophan.

Sequencing was done on a sample of blood. The source is a young man with Graves' hyperthyroidism. V usage is TRBV28 and J usage is TRBJ2-3; a weak D match, TRBD1 (6 bases). The CDR3 is CASSYGTTKGDTQYS. In nucleotides, the CDR3 is TGTGCCAGCTCTTACGGGACAACTAAGGGGGATACGCAGTATTCT.